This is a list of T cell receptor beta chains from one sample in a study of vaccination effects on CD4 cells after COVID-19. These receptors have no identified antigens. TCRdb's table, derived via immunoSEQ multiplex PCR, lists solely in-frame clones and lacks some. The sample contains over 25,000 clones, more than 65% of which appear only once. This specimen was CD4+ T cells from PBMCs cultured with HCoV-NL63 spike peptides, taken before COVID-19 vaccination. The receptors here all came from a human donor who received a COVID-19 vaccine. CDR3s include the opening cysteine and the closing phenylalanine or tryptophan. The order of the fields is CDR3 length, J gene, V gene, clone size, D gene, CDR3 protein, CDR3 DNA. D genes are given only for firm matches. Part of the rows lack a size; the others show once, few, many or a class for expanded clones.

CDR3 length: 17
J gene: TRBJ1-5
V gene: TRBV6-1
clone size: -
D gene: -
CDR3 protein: CASSEVGGGRGNQPQHF
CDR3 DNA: TGTGCCAGCAGTGAAGTGGGAGGGGGAAGAGGCAATCAGCCCCAGCATTTT

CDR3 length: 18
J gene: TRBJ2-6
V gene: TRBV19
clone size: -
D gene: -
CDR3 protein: CASSNQQGRKSGANVLTF
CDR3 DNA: TGTGCCAGCAGCAACCAACAGGGGAGGAAGAGTGGGGCCAACGTCCTGACTTTC

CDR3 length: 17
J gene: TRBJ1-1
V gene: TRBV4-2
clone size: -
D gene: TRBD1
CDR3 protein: CASSQVGIGQGATEAFF
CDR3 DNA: TGTGCCAGCAGCCAAGTTGGTATCGGACAGGGGGCAACTGAAGCTTTCTTT

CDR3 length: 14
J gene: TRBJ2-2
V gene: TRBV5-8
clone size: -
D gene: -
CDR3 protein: CASILLVNTGELFF
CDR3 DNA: TGTGCCAGCATCCTGCTCGTGAACACCGGGGAGCTGTTTTTT

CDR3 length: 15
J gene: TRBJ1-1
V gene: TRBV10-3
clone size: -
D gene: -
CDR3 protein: CAISESVVRRTEAFF
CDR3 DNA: TGTGCCATCAGTGAGTCGGTGGTTCGACGGACTGAAGCTTTCTTT

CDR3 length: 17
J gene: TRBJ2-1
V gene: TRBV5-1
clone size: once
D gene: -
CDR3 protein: CASSLAGSGSSYNEQFF
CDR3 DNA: TGCGCCAGCAGCTTGGCCGGTAGCGGCAGCTCCTACAATGAGCAGTTCTTC

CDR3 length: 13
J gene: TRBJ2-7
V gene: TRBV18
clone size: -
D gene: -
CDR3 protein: CASSEDQGYEQYF
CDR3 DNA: TGTGCCAGCTCAGAGGATCAGGGCTACGAGCAGTACTTC

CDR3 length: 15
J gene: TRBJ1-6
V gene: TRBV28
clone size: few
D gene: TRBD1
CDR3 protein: CASSGQGAHNSPLHF
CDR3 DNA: TGTGCCAGCAGTGGACAGGGGGCTCATAATTCACCCCTCCACTTT

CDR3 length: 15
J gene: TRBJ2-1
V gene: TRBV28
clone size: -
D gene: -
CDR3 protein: CASTLQTSSYNEQFF
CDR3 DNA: TGTGCCAGCACCCTTCAGACCAGCTCCTACAATGAGCAGTTCTTC

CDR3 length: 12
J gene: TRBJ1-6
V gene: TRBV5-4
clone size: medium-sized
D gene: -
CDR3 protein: CASSLDNSPLHF
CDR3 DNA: TGTGCCAGCAGCTTGGATAATTCACCCCTCCACTTT

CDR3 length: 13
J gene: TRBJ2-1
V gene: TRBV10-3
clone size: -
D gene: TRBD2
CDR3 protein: CAGGGRPDNEQFF
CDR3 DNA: TGTGCCGGGGGCGGGAGGCCCGACAATGAGCAGTTCTTC

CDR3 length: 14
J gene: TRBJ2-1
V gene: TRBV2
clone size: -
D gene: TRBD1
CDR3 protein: CASSEQGALNEQFF
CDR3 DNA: TGTGCCAGCAGTGAACAGGGGGCCCTTAATGAGCAGTTCTTC

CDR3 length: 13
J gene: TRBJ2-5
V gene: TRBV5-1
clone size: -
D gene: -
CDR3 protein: CASSLGLGETQYF
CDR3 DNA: TGCGCCAGCAGCTTGGGCCTGGGGGAGACCCAGTACTTC

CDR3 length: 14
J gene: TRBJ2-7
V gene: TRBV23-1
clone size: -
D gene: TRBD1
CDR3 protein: CASSRSQDRAGQYF
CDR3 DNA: TGCGCCAGCAGTCGCTCCCAAGACAGGGCGGGGCAGTACTTC

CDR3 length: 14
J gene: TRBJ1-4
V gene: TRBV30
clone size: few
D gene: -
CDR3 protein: CACLSGTSNEKLFF
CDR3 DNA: TGTGCCTGCCTATCCGGGACCAGTAATGAAAAACTGTTTTTT

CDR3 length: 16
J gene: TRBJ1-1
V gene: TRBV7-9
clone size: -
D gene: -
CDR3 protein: CASSLGWTYQNTEAFF
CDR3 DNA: TGTGCCAGCAGCTTAGGATGGACTTACCAGAACACTGAAGCTTTCTTT

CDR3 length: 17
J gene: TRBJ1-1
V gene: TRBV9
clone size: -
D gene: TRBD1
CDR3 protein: CASSGIGGGQGYTEAFF
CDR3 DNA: TGTGCCAGCAGCGGAATAGGGGGGGGACAGGGCTACACTGAAGCTTTCTTT

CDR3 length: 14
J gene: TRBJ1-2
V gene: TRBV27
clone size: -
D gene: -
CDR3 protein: CASSLLEGSGGYTF
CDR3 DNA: TGTGCCAGCAGTTTGCTTGAGGGGTCCGGTGGCTACACCTTC

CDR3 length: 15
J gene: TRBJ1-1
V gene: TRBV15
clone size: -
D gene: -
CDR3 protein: CATSRGTGGNTEAFF
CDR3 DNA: TGTGCCACCAGCAGAGGTACGGGCGGAAACACTGAAGCTTTCTTT

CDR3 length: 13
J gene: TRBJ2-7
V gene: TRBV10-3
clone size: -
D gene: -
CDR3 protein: CAISGAHRDEQYF
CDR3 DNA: TGTGCCATCAGTGGGGCCCACAGGGACGAGCAGTACTTC

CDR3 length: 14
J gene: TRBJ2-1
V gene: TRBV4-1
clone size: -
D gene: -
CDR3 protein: CASGPTGENNEQFF
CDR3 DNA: TGCGCCAGCGGTCCAACGGGGGAGAACAATGAGCAGTTCTTC

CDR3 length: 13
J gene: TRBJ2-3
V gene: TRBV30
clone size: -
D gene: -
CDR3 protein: CALTIASTDTQYF
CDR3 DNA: TGTGCCCTTACCATCGCTAGCACAGATACGCAGTATTTT

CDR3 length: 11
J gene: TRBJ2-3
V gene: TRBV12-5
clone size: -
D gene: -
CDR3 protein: CASGDRDTQYF
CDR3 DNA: TGTGCTAGTGGTGACCGGGATACGCAGTATTTT

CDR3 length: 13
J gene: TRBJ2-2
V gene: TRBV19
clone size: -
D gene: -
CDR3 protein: CASNPGVTGELFF
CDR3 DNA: TGTGCCAGTAATCCAGGGGTCACCGGGGAGCTGTTTTTT

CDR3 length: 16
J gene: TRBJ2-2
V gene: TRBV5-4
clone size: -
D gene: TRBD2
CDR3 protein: CASSHSGRGFTGELFF
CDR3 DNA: TGTGCCAGCAGCCATAGCGGGAGAGGATTCACCGGGGAGCTGTTTTTT

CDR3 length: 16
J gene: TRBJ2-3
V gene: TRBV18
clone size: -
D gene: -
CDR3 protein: CASSPQWGARTDTQYF
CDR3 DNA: TGTGCCAGCTCACCTCAGTGGGGGGCTCGAACAGATACGCAGTATTTT

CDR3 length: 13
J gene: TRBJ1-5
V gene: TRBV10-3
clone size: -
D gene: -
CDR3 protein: CAIRALSNQPQHF
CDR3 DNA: TGTGCCATCAGGGCGCTCAGCAATCAGCCCCAGCATTTT

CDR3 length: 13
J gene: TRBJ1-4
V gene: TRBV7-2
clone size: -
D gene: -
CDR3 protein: CASTLRKGEKLFF
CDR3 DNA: TGTGCCAGCACCCTTAGGAAGGGTGAAAAACTGTTTTTT

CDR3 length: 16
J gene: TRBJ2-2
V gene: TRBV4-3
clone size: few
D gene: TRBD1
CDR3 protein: CASSRGQGLNTGELFF
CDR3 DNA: TGCGCCAGCAGCCGGGGACAGGGGTTGAACACCGGGGAGCTGTTTTTT

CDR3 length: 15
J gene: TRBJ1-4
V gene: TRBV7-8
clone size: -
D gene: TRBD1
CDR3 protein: CASSLGTGFNEKLFF
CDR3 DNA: TGTGCCAGCAGCTTAGGGACAGGCTTTAATGAAAAACTGTTTTTT

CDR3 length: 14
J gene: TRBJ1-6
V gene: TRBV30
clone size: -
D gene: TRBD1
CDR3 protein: CAWIVGQGNSPLHF
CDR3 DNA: TGTGCCTGGATTGTAGGACAGGGGAATTCACCCCTCCACTTT

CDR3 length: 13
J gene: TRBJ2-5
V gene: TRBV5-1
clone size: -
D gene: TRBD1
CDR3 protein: CASSGTGQETQYF
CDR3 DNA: TGCGCCAGCAGCGGGACAGGTCAAGAGACCCAGTACTTC

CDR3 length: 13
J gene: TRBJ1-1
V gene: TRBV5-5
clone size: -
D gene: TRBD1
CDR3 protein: CASSFSGGTGAFF
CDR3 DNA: TGTGCCAGCAGCTTTTCGGGGGGGACAGGAGCTTTCTTT

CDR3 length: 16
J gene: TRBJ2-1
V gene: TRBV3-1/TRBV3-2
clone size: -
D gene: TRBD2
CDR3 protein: CASSQLAGGSYNEQFF
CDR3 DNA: TGTGCCAGCAGCCAGTTAGCGGGAGGGTCGTACAATGAGCAGTTCTTC

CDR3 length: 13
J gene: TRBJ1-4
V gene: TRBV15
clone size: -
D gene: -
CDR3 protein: CATQAGPYEKLFF
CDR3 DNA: TGTGCCACCCAGGCGGGGCCGTATGAAAAACTGTTTTTT

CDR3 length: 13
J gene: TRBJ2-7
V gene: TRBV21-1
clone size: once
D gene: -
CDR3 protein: CASRMGTGGKQYF
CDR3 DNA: TGTGCCAGCAGAATGGGGACAGGGGGCAAGCAGTACTTC

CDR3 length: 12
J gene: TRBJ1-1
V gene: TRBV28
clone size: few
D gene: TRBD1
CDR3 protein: CASRLTGNRAFF
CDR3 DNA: TGTGCCAGCAGACTGACAGGGAATCGTGCTTTCTTT

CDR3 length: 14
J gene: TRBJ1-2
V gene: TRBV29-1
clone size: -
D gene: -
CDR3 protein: CSVDWTASNYGYTF
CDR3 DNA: TGCAGCGTGGATTGGACAGCCTCTAACTATGGCTACACCTTC

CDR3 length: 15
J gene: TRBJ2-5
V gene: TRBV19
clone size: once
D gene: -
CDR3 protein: CASSKRGGAEETQYF
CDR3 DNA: TGTGCCAGTAGTAAACGTGGGGGGGCCGAGGAGACCCAGTACTTC

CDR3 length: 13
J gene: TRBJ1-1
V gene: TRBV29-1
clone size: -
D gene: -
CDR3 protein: CSVDPVGGTEAFF
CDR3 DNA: TGCAGCGTTGATCCTGTGGGGGGCACTGAAGCTTTCTTT

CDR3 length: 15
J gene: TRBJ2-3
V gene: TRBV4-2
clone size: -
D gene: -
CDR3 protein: CASSQTTDSTDTQYF
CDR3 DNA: TGTGCCAGCAGCCAAACTACTGACTCCACAGATACGCAGTATTTT

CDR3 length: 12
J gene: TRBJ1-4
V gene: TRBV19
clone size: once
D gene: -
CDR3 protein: CASSTINEKLFF
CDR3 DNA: TGTGCCAGTAGTACCATTAATGAAAAACTGTTTTTT

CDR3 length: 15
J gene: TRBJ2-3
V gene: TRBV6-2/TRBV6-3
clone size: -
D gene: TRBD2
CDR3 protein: CASSLPGLLTDTQYF
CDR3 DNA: TGTGCCAGCAGCCTACCGGGACTACTGACAGATACGCAGTATTTT

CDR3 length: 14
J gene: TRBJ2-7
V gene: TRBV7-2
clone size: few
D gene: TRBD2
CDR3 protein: CASSSLAGTYEQYF
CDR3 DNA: TGTGCCAGCAGCTCCTTAGCGGGGACCTACGAGCAGTACTTC